The clone carrying this TCR beta chain appeared a single time. What it binds is unknown. J lost 0 bases, V lost 5 bases, and 3 bases had no gene match. The CDR3 has 14 amino acids. CDR1 and CDR2 (germline): SGHNT, YENEEA. The sample originates from a study of cytomegalovirus exposure and HLA in healthy donors. The wider study: In a previous analysis, some 110 million unique TCR beta sequences were found from some 200 million T cells. Study-level points and caveats: Further analysis, carried out later, found HLA-associated TCR beta chains more clonally expanded than equally common other chains. Some V segments, including TRBV6-2 and TRBV6-3, were excluded as indistinguishable. Common viral pathogens (according to a later analysis) appeared linked to several of the most significant clusters.

13 Jbeta primers and 60 Vbeta primers were used for the PCR. Measured with immunoSEQ multiplex PCR; TCRdb has only the in-frame clones, and not every one. The table records some 190,000 clones, over 60% of them present only once. The sample consisted of PBMCs. The chain couples TRBV11-3 to TRBJ1-2, with 7 bases identical to TRBD1. The clonotype comes from a woman between 35 and 50 years old in good health and CMV-seronegative. This chain's CDR3 is CASSIGTANYGYTF. The CDR3 bases are TGTGCCAGCAGCATAGGGACAGCTAACTATGGCTACACCTTC.